The 30 T cell receptor beta chains given below trace back to one sample, sequenced in a study of CD8+ T cells in alopecia areata. RNA, once extracted, was reverse transcribed into cDNA for use as the sequencing template. The assay was immunoSEQ multiplex PCR, and TCRdb's table has in-frame clones only and misses some. The table records around 150,000 clones, approximately 60% of them present only once. Specimen: CD8+ T cells sorted from blood. The receptors shown here come from a human donor in good health.

This chain connects TRBV5-1 to TRBJ2-5; 9 positions agree with TRBD1. The length of the CDR3 is 14 residues. Looked up from germline, CDR1 is SGHRS and CDR2 is YFSETQ. The V gene end was trimmed by 2 bases and the J gene end by 5 bases; junction bases not matched to a gene: 4. CDR3 nucleotides: TGCGCCAGCAGCTTTACAGGGGGCAGGGAGACCCAGTACTTC. Amino acid sequence: CASSFTGGRETQYF.

CDR3 amino acids: CAPVINTEAFF. In DNA, the CDR3 is TGTGCCCCAGTTATAAACACTGAAGCTTTCTTT. J is TRBJ1-1 and V is TRBV2; no clear D. Trimming left V 11 bases short and J 2 bases short, with 9 bases between. The CDR3 sequence is 11 residues long. CDR1 is SNHLY and CDR2 is FYNNEI in the germline V gene.

This chain joins TRBV29-1 and TRBJ2-7; either TRBD1 or TRBD2 may supply D (5 bases each). Trimming took off 1 base at V and 11 bases at J, with 15 bases between the two ends. The germline gives CDR1 SQVTM, CDR2 ANQGSEA. The CDR3 has 12 amino acids. The CDR3 DNA is TGCAGCGTTGAAGTGGTGACCGGGACCAAGTACTTC. This translates into CSVEVVTGTKYF.

J is TRBJ2-7 and V is TRBV25-1, with 9 bases that match TRBD1. Germline CDR1 and CDR2: MGHDK and SYGVNS. With 3 bases clipped from V and 7 bases from J, the junction kept 4 bases outside the gene matches. The CDR3 extends over 13 amino acids. CDR3 sequence: CASSEDRGGEQYF. CDR3 coding DNA: TGTGCCAGCAGTGAGGACAGGGGTGGAGAGCAGTACTTC.

The rearrangement uses TRBV9 and TRBJ2-1; D not certain. The germline CDR1 and CDR2 sequences are SGDLS and YYNGEE. The CDR3 covers 12 residues. V was cut by 4 bases and J by 8 bases, with 10 bases left in between. The CDR3 here is CASSTLEHEQFF. DNA for the CDR3: TGTGCCAGCAGCACGCTAGAACATGAGCAGTTCTTC.

This clone was seen a few times. The same CDR3 also results from other DNA sequences found in this sample. The chain has TRBV27 and TRBJ2-7, with 12 nucleotides matching TRBD2. The trim removed 5 bases at V and 4 bases at J, leaving 3 bases unmatched. This CDR3 comprises 14 residues. Germline CDR1 is MNHEY and CDR2 is SMNVEV (reference sequence). The CDR3 nucleotides are TGTGCCAGCAGTCCGGGGACTAGCGGGTACGAGCAGTACTTC. As protein: CASSPGTSGYEQYF.

The chain carries TRBV7-9 and TRBJ2-4; D possibly corresponds to TRBD2 (6 bases). Germline V gene lookup returns CDR1 SEHNR and CDR2 FQNEAQ (reference sequence). CDR3 length: 13 amino acids. V lost 5 bases to trimming and J lost 9 bases, with 14 bases between them. The CDR3 nucleotides are TGTGCCAGCAGCATCCCGGGACTTAGCATTCAGTACTTC. Encoded protein: CASSIPGLSIQYF.

The V call is TRBV7-9, the J call TRBJ1-1; D perhaps matches TRBD1 (5 bases). Germline loops: CDR1 SEHNR, CDR2 FQNEAQ (reference sequence). With 5 bases removed from V and 8 bases from J, the gap between germline ends came to 9 bases. The CDR3 length is 11 residues. DNA for the CDR3: TGTGCCAGCAGCCCAAACAGGGAAGCTTTCTTT. Translated: CASSPNREAFF.

The V gene is TRBV6-5, the J gene TRBJ1-5, with D uncertain. CDR3 length: 15 residues. Germline assignment: CDR1 MNHEY and CDR2 SVGAGI. The V gene lost 6 bases and the J gene lost 1 base, with 13 bases spanning the gap. The CDR3 spells CASRGAYISNQPQHF. The CDR3, as DNA: TGTGCCAGCAGGGGAGCATATATAAGCAATCAGCCCCAGCATTTT.

This clone came up a few times. The V call is TRBV11-2, the J call TRBJ2-7, with TRBD2 matching 9 bases. Germline V gene data show CDR1 as SGHAT and CDR2 as FQNNGV. J lost 2 bases, V lost 1 base, and 3 bases had no gene match. This CDR3 comprises 15 residues. Here the CDR3 reads CASSLGLAGPYEQYF. The CDR3 nucleotides are TGTGCCAGCAGCTTAGGGCTAGCGGGACCCTACGAGCAGTACTTC.

The gene calls are TRBV5-1 and TRBJ2-3; possibly TRBD2 for D (5 bases). This CDR3 contains 12 residues. Germline V lookup: CDR1 SGHRS, CDR2 YFSETQ. V was trimmed by 5 bases and J by 6 bases, leaving 10 bases between them. As DNA, the CDR3 is TGCGCCAGCAGACTAGTTGGGGATACGCAGTATTTT. Protein sequence: CASRLVGDTQYF.

The chain joins TRBV7-9 to TRBJ2-1; 8 bases are a match to TRBD2. CDR3 length equals 15 residues. With 5 bases clipped from V and 8 bases from J, the junction kept 11 bases outside the gene matches. Germline V CDR1 and CDR2: SEHNR, FQNEAQ (reference sequence). DNA for the CDR3: TGTGCCAGCAGCACTACAGCGGGAGCGAGGCATGAGCAGTTCTTC. Its protein product is CASSTTAGARHEQFF.

The chain is built from TRBV6-4 and TRBJ2-7; tentative D call: TRBD1 (6 bases). V was pared by 3 bases and J by 2 bases, with 17 bases between. Germline values: CDR1 MRHNA, CDR2 SNTAGT. The CDR3 extends over 16 amino acids. The CDR3 loop reads CASSEWTEEITYEQYF. CDR3 coding DNA: TGTGCCAGCAGTGAATGGACAGAAGAAATTACCTACGAGCAGTACTTC.

V gene TRBV2 combines with J gene TRBJ2-1, with D possibly matching TRBD1 (6 bases). The germline V gene has CDR1 SNHLY and CDR2 FYNNEI. V was clipped by 7 bases and J by 0 bases, with 13 bases between them. The CDR3 covers 15 residues. CDR3 bases: TGTGCCAGCACCCCCGGGACATACTCCTACAATGAGCAGTTCTTC. It encodes CASTPGTYSYNEQFF.

This chain connects TRBV30 to TRBJ2-7, with 8 bases identical to TRBD2. The CDR3 is made up of 12 amino acids. The J segment lost 6 bases and the V segment lost 0 bases, leaving 1 base of the junction unmatched. In germline, CDR1 is GTSNPN, CDR2 SVGIG (reference sequence). For the CDR3, the DNA is TGTGCCTGGAGTGTCCTAGCGGGCGAGCAGTACTTC. Its protein is CAWSVLAGEQYF.

V usage is TRBV5-6 and J usage is TRBJ2-2; 7 nucleotides agree with TRBD2. Trimming removed 2 bases from V and 6 bases from J; junction bases left unmatched: 1. CDR1 and CDR2 from the germline V gene are SGHDT and YYEEEE. The CDR3 totals 13 residues. The CDR3 region is CASSLLASGELFF. The DNA of the CDR3 is TGTGCCAGCAGCTTACTAGCGTCCGGGGAGCTGTTTTTT.

V is TRBV4-1 and J is TRBJ2-7; 11 nucleotides align to TRBD2. This CDR3 region has 15 residues. V trimming: 2 bases; J trimming: 0 bases; junction bases outside the gene matches: 0. Looked up from germline, CDR1 is MGHRA and CDR2 is YSYEKL. The CDR3 coding sequence is TGCGCCAGCAGCCAAACTAGCGGGGGCTCCTACGAGCAGTACTTC. Translated: CASSQTSGGSYEQYF.

CDR3 DNA: TGTGCCAGCAGCTTAACGCTCTACAATGAGCAGTTCTTC. It encodes CASSLTLYNEQFF. The rearrangement joins TRBV11-2 to TRBJ2-1; D is ambiguous. The CDR3 loop spans 13 amino acids. With 2 bases removed from V and 3 bases from J, the gap between germline ends came to 5 bases. Germline V lookup: CDR1 SGHAT, CDR2 FQNNGV.

The chain combines TRBV27 with TRBJ2-1; the D is unclear. Germline lookup yields CDR1 MNHEY and CDR2 SMNVEV (reference sequence). This CDR3 is built from 16 residues. Trimming left V 4 bases short and J 0 bases short, with 13 bases between. CDR3 in amino acids: CASSSNSRSSYNEQFF. The CDR3 nucleotides read TGTGCCAGCAGTTCAAACAGCCGAAGCTCCTACAATGAGCAGTTCTTC.

The chain employs TRBV6-5 and TRBJ2-7; D unresolved. Germline-derived CDR1 and CDR2 are MNHEY and SVGAGI. V dropped 2 bases and J dropped 5 bases, with 16 bases sitting between them. The CDR3 is 15 residues long. The CDR3 reads CASSYGPGPIDEQYF. The CDR3, as DNA: TGTGCCAGCAGTTACGGACCCGGGCCGATCGACGAGCAGTACTTC.

V is TRBV7-9 and J is TRBJ2-1; D remains ambiguous. Germline V lookup: CDR1 SEHNR, CDR2 FQNEAQ (reference sequence). The V end lost 4 bases, the J end lost 6 bases, and 7 bases lay between the germline ends. The CDR3 runs to 12 residues. The CDR3 region is CASSSVPNEQFF. The CDR3, as DNA: TGTGCCAGCAGCTCCGTCCCCAATGAGCAGTTCTTC.

The chain has TRBV9 and TRBJ2-3; D uncertain. CDR3 length: 14 amino acids. V lost 0 bases and J 4 bases, leaving 9 bases between the germline ends. Germline loops: CDR1 SGDLS, CDR2 YYNGEE. The CDR3 here is CASSVVGPPDTQYF. The CDR3 DNA sequence: TGTGCCAGCAGCGTAGTCGGCCCGCCAGATACGCAGTATTTT. Full variable domain (rest looked up from reference TRBV9 and TRBJ2-3): DSGVTQTPKHLITATGQRVTLRCSPRSGDLSVYWYQQSLDQGLQFLIQYYNGEERAKGNILERFSAQQFPDLHSELNLSSLELGDSALYFCASSVVGPPDTQYFGPGTRLTVL.

The CDR3: CASNPLGGETQYF. The CDR3 DNA follows: TGTGCCAGCAATCCGCTGGGTGGTGAGACCCAGTACTTC. The rearrangement joins TRBV6-5 to TRBJ2-5; D not resolved. Deletions cut 7 bases from V and 5 bases from J, with 14 bases between. Germline assignment: CDR1 MNHEY and CDR2 SVGAGI. The CDR3 length is 13 residues.

This clone has a handful of counts. The V call is TRBV10-2, the J call TRBJ2-3; 7 nucleotides line up with TRBD1. Germline CDR1 is WSHSY and CDR2 is SAAADI. This CDR3 spans 15 amino acids. V trimming: 2 bases; J trimming: 2 bases; junction bases outside the gene matches: 4. CDR3 coding DNA: TGCGCCAGCAGTGAGGCAGGGGGATACACAGATACGCAGTATTTT. This sequence encodes CASSEAGGYTDTQYF.

V is TRBV6-4 and J is TRBJ2-2, with 7 nucleotides matching TRBD2. The junction had 0 bases not matched to a gene; V was cut back by 2 bases and J by 3 bases. Germline CDR1 is MRHNA and CDR2 is SNTAGT. The length of the CDR3 is 14 residues. The CDR3 DNA is TGTGCCAGCAGTGACGGGAGGGACACCGGGGAGCTGTTTTTT. Protein product: CASSDGRDTGELFF.

The rearrangement links TRBV19 to TRBJ2-7; 12 bases align to TRBD2. V shed 5 bases, J shed 4 bases, and the junction held 6 bases outside the gene matches. The length of the CDR3 is 15 residues. Germline CDR1 and CDR2: LNHDA and SQIVND (reference sequence). CDR3 bases: TGTGCCAGTAGTCCCGGACTAGCGGGACTATACGAGCAGTACTTC. Translated, it gives CASSPGLAGLYEQYF.

This chain joins TRBV5-4 and TRBJ2-3, with 12 bases aligning to TRBD2. Germline assignment: CDR1 SGHNT and CDR2 YYREEE (reference sequence). The CDR3 is 18 amino acids. Germline trimming cut 0 bases from V and 0 bases from J; bases unmatched to any gene: 5. This CDR3 is CASSLAHLAGGSTDTQYF. The CDR3 DNA reads TGTGCCAGCAGCTTGGCCCACCTAGCGGGAGGGAGCACAGATACGCAGTATTTT.

The chain couples TRBV15 to TRBJ2-5; D is unclear. V lost 4 bases, J lost 1 base, and 22 bases lay in between. This CDR3 spans 18 amino acids. Germline V gives CDR1 LNHNV, CDR2 YYDKDF (reference sequence). CDR3 in amino acids: CATSTPSLNPGFQETQYF. CDR3 DNA sequence: TGTGCCACCAGCACCCCCTCCTTGAATCCTGGATTCCAAGAGACCCAGTACTTC.

This clone was seen only a few times. The chain employs TRBV6-5 and TRBJ2-2; the D is unclear. Germline V gene lookup returns CDR1 MNHEY and CDR2 SVGAGI. This CDR3 has 12 amino acids. Trimming cost V 10 bases and J 5 bases, with 11 bases left between them. CDR3 bases: TGTGCCACTGGAACAGCTACCGGGGAGCTGTTTTTT. As protein: CATGTATGELFF.

V usage is TRBV9 and J usage is TRBJ1-2; no definite D call. V lost 3 bases and J 4 bases, leaving 7 bases between the germline ends. The CDR3 runs 12 residues. CDR1 SGDLS and CDR2 YYNGEE come from the germline V gene. CDR3 loop: CASSAGSYGYTF. The CDR3 DNA is TGTGCCAGCAGCGCTGGTTCCTATGGCTACACCTTC.